The clone carrying this TCR beta chain has more than one count but fewer than ten. Its antigen is not known. The input for sorted-subset replicate PCRs was around 200 ng DNA, approximately 30,000 T cell genomes. TCRdb keeps only in-frame clones here, not all; method: immunoSEQ multiplex PCR. The table includes 300,000 to 400,000 clones, 73% detected once. Healthy and HIV-negative, the adult donors had no recent acute infections or vaccinations. This sample was taken from a study of shared clonotypes between healthy human individuals. From germline, CDR1 is LGHNA and CDR2 YNFKEQ. The CDR3 is 16 amino acids. V lost 1 base to trimming and J lost 9 bases; unmatched junction nucleotides: 12. Whole-study results and caveats: The authors expected sequencing depth to affect clonotype sharing among donors. Generally, naive subsets came out with larger estimated richness than memory subsets.

This receptor was identified in a man aged 25 to 45 in good health. Source material: memory CD4+ T cells sorted from blood. Subset denoted: CD45RA-negative fraction. The chain carries TRBV4-2 and TRBJ2-1, with TRBD2 identical over 7 bases. CDR3 residues: CASSQVEPAGVGEQFF. The CDR3, as DNA: TGTGCCAGCAGCCAAGTGGAGCCCGCGGGAGTGGGTGAGCAGTTCTTC.